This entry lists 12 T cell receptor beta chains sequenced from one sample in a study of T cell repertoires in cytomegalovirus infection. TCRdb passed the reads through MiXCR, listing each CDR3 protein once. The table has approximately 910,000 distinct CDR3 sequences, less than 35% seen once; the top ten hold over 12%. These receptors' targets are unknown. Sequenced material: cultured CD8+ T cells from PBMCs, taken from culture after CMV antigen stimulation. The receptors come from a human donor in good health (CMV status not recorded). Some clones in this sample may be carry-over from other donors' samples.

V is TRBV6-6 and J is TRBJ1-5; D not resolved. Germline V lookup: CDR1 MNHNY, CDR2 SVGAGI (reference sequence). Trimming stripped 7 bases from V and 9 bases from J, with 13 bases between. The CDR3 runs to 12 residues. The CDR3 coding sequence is TGTGCCAGCAACCTCGACCAGTGGCCCCAGCATTTT. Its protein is CASNLDQWPQHF.

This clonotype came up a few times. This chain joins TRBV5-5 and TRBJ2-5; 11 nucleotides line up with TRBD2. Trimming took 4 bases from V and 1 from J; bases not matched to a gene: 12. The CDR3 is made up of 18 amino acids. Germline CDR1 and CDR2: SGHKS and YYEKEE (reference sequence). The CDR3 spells CASSPPWVAGGAQETQYF. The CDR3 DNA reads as TGTGCCAGCAGCCCGCCCTGGGTAGCGGGGGGGGCCCAAGAGACCCAGTACTTC.

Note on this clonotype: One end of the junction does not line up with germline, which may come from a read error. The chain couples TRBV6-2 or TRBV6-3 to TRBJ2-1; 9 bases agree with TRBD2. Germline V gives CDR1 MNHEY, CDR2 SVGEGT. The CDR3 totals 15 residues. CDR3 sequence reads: CAGSYSGGGADEQFF. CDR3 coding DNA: TGTGCCGGCAGTTACTCGGGCGGGGGGGCCGATGAGCAGTTCTTC.

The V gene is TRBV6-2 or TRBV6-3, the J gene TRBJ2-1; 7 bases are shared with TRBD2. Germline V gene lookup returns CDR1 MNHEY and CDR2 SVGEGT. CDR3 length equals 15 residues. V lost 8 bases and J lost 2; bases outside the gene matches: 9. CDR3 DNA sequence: TGTGCCAGCGCGCCCGGGCTAGCGGCCTACAATGAGCAGTTCTTC. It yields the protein CASAPGLAAYNEQFF.

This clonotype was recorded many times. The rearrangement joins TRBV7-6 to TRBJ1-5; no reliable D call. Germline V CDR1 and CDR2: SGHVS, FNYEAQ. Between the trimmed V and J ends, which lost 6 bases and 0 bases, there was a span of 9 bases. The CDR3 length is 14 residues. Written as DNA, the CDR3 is TGTGCCAGCAGTCTGGGTCCTAGCAATCAGCCCCAGCATTTT. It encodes CASSLGPSNQPQHF.

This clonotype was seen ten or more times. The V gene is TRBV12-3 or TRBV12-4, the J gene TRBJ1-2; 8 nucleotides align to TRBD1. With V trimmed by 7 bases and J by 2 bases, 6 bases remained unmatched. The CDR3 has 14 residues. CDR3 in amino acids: CASTRTGWNYGYTF. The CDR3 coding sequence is TGTGCCAGCACCCGGACAGGGTGGAACTATGGCTACACCTTC.

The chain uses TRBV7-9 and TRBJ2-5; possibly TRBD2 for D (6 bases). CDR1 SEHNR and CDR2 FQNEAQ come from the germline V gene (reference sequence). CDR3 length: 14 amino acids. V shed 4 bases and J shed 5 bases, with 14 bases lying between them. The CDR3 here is CASSSGWRAETQYF. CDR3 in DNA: TGTGCCAGCAGCTCGGGGTGGAGGGCGGAGACCCAGTACTTC. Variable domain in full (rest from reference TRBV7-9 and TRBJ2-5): DTGVSQNPRHKITKRGQNVTFRCDPISEHNRLYWYRQTLGQGPEFLTYFQNEAQLEKSRLLSDRFSAERPKGSFSTLEIQRTEQGDSAMYLCASSSGWRAETQYFGPGTRLLVL.

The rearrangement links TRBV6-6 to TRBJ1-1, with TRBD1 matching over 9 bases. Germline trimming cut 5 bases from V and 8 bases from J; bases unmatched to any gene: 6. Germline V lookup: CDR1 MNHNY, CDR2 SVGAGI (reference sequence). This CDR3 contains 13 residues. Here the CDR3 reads CASSRDRVEEAFF. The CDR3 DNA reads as TGTGCCAGCAGTCGGGACAGGGTAGAGGAAGCTTTCTTT.

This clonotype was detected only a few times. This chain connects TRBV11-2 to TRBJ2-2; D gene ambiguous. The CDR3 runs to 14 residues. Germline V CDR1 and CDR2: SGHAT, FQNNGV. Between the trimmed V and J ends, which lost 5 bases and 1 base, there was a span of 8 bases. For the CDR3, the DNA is TGTGCCAGCAGCATGTTTCGGAACACCGGGGAGCTGTTTTTT. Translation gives CASSMFRNTGELFF. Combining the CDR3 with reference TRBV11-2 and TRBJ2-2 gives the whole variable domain EAGVAQSPRYKIIEKRQSVAFWCNPISGHATLYWYQQILGQGPKLLIQFQNNGVVDDSQLPKDRFSAERLKGVDSTLKIQPAKLEDSAVYLCASSMFRNTGELFFGEGSRLTVL.

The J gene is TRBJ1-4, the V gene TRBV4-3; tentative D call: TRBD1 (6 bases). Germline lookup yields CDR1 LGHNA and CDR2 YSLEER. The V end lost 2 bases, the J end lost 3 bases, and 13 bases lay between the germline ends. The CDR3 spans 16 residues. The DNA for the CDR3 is TGCGCCAGCAGCCAATCTAGCACAGGGTCTAATGAAAAACTGTTTTTT. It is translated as CASSQSSTGSNEKLFF.

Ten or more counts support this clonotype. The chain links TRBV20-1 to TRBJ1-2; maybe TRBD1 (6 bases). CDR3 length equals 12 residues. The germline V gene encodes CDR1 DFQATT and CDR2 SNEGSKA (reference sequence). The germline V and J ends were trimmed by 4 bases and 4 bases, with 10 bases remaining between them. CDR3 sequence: CSANRVGYGYTF. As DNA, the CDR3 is TGCAGTGCTAACAGGGTGGGCTATGGCTACACCTTC.

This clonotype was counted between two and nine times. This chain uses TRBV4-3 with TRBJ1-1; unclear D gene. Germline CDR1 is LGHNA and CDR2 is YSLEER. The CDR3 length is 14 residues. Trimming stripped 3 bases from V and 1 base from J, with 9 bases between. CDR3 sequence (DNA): TGCGCCAGCAGCCATGTAGCTGAGAACACTGAAGCTTTCTTT. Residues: CASSHVAENTEAFF.